A single T cell receptor beta chain is shown here with its context. Its specificity is unknown. J gave up 7 bases and V 0 bases, and 5 bases lay outside the gene matches. The CDR3 consists of 13 residues. In germline, CDR1 is GTSNPN, CDR2 SVGIG (reference sequence). The data were taken from a study of cytomegalovirus exposure and HLA in healthy donors. Primers for the PCR totalled 60 Vbeta and 13 Jbeta. Profiled with immunoSEQ multiplex PCR; TCRdb holds only in-frame clones, not every one. The sample has fewer than 100,000 clones; under 75% are singletons. Study-level findings and limits: Later analysis suggested most CMV-associated TCR beta chains were HLA-restricted.

Input material: PBMCs. The source of this sequence is a female donor in good health and CMV-seronegative. The J gene is TRBJ1-1, the V gene TRBV30, with 7 bases matching TRBD1. CDR3 region: CAWSVGTVSEAFF. In nucleotides, the CDR3 is TGTGCCTGGAGTGTGGGGACAGTGAGTGAAGCTTTCTTT.